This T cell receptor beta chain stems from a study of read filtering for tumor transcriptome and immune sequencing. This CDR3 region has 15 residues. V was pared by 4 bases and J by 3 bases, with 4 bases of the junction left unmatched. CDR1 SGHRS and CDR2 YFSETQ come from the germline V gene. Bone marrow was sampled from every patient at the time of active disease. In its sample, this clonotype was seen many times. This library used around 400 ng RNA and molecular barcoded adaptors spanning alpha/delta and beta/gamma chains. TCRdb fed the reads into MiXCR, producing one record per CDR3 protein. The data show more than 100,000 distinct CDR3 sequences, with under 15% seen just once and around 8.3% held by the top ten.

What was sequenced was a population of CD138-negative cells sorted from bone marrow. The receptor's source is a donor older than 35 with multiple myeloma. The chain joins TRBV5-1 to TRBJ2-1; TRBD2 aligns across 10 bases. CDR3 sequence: CASSGGLADYNEQFF. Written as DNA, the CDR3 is TGCGCCAGCAGCGGTGGACTAGCGGACTACAATGAGCAGTTCTTC.